Following are 24 T cell receptor beta chains from one sample sequenced in a study of blood T cell repertoires in COVID-19. Sequenced by immunoSEQ multiplex PCR; TCRdb stores in-frame clones only, minus some. The data hold about 130,000 clones, with about 86% observed a single time. The source material was peripheral blood. The receptors were gathered from an older woman with active or convalescent COVID-19.

This sequence joins TRBV14 and TRBJ2-2, with D perhaps matching TRBD2 (6 bases). The CDR3 totals 15 residues. Germline V lookup: CDR1 SGHDN, CDR2 FVKESK. The ends were cut back, 4 bases at V and 4 bases at J, with 13 bases in the middle. The CDR3 sequence: CASSPTGSPTGELFF. The CDR3 coding sequence is TGTGCCAGCAGCCCGACCGGGAGCCCCACCGGGGAGCTGTTTTTT. The full variable domain, its missing parts supplied by reference TRBV14 and TRBJ2-2, is EAGVTQFPSHSVIEKGQTVTLRCDPISGHDNLYWYRRVMGKEIKFLLHFVKESKQDESGMPNNRFLAERTGGTYSTLKVQPAELEDSGVYFCASSPTGSPTGELFFGEGSRLTVL.

The chain couples TRBV21-1 to TRBJ2-3; TRBD1 was called by the table and not checked on the DNA. TRBV21-1 is a recognized pseudogene. The CDR3 is 16 residues long. The CDR3 reads CASSKGVGPYGYTQYF. The CDR3 DNA is TGTGCCAGCAGCAAAGGGGTGGGCCCCTATGGTTATACGCAGTATTTT.

The V gene is TRBV12-3 or TRBV12-4, the J gene TRBJ1-5; D gene uncertain. V dropped 7 bases and J dropped 1 base, with 8 bases sitting between them. The CDR3 has 13 amino acids. CDR3 sequence: CASTPSSNQPQHF. The CDR3, as DNA: TGTGCCAGCACTCCGTCCAGCAATCAGCCCCAGCATTTT.

The chain links TRBV24-1 to TRBJ2-7; maybe TRBD1 (5 bases). CDR1 is KGHDR and CDR2 is SFDVKD in the germline V gene. The CDR3 contains 16 residues. The V gene lost 3 bases and the J gene lost 3 bases, with 17 bases spanning the gap. This CDR3 is CATSDGSVGRNYEQYF. The CDR3 DNA follows: TGTGCCACCAGTGATGGATCCGTGGGGCGCAACTACGAGCAGTACTTC.

The sample holds a few counts of this clone. The chain recombines TRBV7-2 with TRBJ2-1; TRBD2 matches 7 bases. The CDR3 has 16 amino acids. Germline V gives CDR1 SGHTA, CDR2 FQGNSA. After removal of 6 bases from V and 4 bases from J, the junction contained 12 bases not matched to a gene. Here the CDR3 reads CASSFRGVAGYNEQFF. DNA of the CDR3: TGTGCCAGCAGTTTCCGGGGGGTAGCGGGTTACAATGAGCAGTTCTTC.

The chain joins TRBV6-1 to TRBJ1-6; the D is unclear. The CDR3 is 12 amino acids. Trimming removed 1 base at V and 12 bases at J, with 7 bases between. Germline lookup yields CDR1 MNHNS and CDR2 SASEGT. This chain's CDR3 is CASSEGEGPLHF. Here the CDR3 DNA reads TGTGCCAGCAGTGAAGGAGAGGGACCCCTCCACTTT.

The CDR3 DNA is TGTGCCAGCAGCTTAACAGGGGGCAGCGAGCAGTACTTC. Protein product: CASSLTGGSEQYF. The chain uses TRBV11-1 and TRBJ2-7, with 9 bases matching TRBD1. V trimming: 2 bases; J trimming: 6 bases; junction bases outside the gene matches: 2. CDR3 size: 13 residues. Germline CDR1 reads SGHAT; CDR2 reads FQDESV (reference sequence). Combining the CDR3 with reference TRBV11-1 and TRBJ2-7 gives the whole variable domain EAEVAQSPRYKITEKSQAVAFWCDPISGHATLYWYRQILGQGPELLVQFQDESVVDDSQLPKDRFSAERLKGVDSTLKIQPAELGDSAMYLCASSLTGGSEQYFGPGTRLTVT.

The chain employs TRBV29-1 and TRBJ2-3; 9 bases align to TRBD2. The CDR3 spans 17 residues. Trimming cost V 1 base and J 3 bases; bases outside gene matches: 11. Germline CDR1 and CDR2: SQVTM and ANQGSEA. The CDR3 protein is CSVEGRREGLQTDTQYF. CDR3 nucleotide sequence: TGCAGCGTTGAAGGGCGGCGGGAGGGCCTCCAGACAGATACGCAGTATTTT.

The chain recombines TRBV6-5 with TRBJ1-5; 7 positions agree with TRBD1. V trimming: 6 bases; J trimming: 1 base; junction bases outside the gene matches: 3. This CDR3 spans 14 amino acids. Looked up from germline, CDR1 is MNHEY and CDR2 is SVGAGI. CDR3 coding DNA: TGTGCCAGCAGAAGACAGGGAAGCAATCAGCCCCAGCATTTT. It specifies CASRRQGSNQPQHF.

This chain joins TRBV5-4 and TRBJ1-1; no clear D. This CDR3 has 14 residues. Trimming pared 2 bases from V and 4 bases from J, leaving 12 bases between. The germline CDR1 and CDR2 sequences are SGHNT and YYREEE (reference sequence). The CDR3, as DNA: TGTGCCAGCAGCTTTTCCGGGTATGTCACTGAAGCTTTCTTT. It encodes CASSFSGYVTEAFF.

DNA for the CDR3: TGTGCCACCAGCAGAGATGGGACAGGGCGAGAAAAACTGTTTTTT. Its translation is CATSRDGTGREKLFF. The J gene is TRBJ1-4, the V gene TRBV15; 9 bases match TRBD1. Germline V gene sequence: CDR1 LNHNV, CDR2 YYDKDF (reference sequence). V dropped 0 bases and J dropped 8; count of bases not matched to a gene: 4. CDR3 length equals 15 residues.

The chain joins TRBV6-5 to TRBJ2-3; no clear D gene. The length of the CDR3 is 12 residues. Per the germline V gene, CDR1 is MNHEY and CDR2 is SVGAGI. Between the trimmed V and J ends, which lost 8 bases and 6 bases, there was a span of 12 bases. CDR3: CASGTTTDTQYF. In nucleotides, the CDR3 is TGTGCCAGCGGCACAACTACGGATACGCAGTATTTT.

The J gene is TRBJ1-2, the V gene TRBV28, with D tentatively TRBD1 (6 bases). The V and J ends lost 7 bases and 2 bases respectively, with 14 bases between them. The CDR3 runs 14 residues. The germline CDR1 and CDR2 sequences are MDHEN and SYDVKM. The CDR3 sequence is CASNVDSFNYGYTF. In DNA, the CDR3 is TGTGCCAGCAACGTGGACAGTTTCAACTATGGCTACACCTTC.

For the CDR3, the DNA is TGTGCCAGCAGCTTAGTATTGGGCCTAGCGGGCCGGGAGACCCAGTACTTC. Protein: CASSLVLGLAGRETQYF. The chain joins TRBV11-2 to TRBJ2-5; 8 bases fit TRBD2. V trimming: 1 base; J trimming: 5 bases; junction bases outside the gene matches: 12. The germline V gene encodes CDR1 SGHAT and CDR2 FQNNGV. The CDR3 contains 17 residues.

This chain uses TRBV2 with TRBJ1-2, with a tentative D call TRBD1 (6 bases). The CDR3 runs to 16 residues. Between the trimmed V and J ends, which lost 1 base and 9 bases, there was a span of 21 bases. CDR1 SNHLY and CDR2 FYNNEI come from the germline V gene. CDR3 in DNA: TGTGCCAGCAGTGAAGAGGCAGGGGCCGCCCCTTATCGCTACACCTTC. This translates into CASSEEAGAAPYRYTF.

The rearrangement uses TRBV5-1 and TRBJ2-6; the match to TRBD2 covers 12 bases. Germline lookup yields CDR1 SGHRS and CDR2 YFSETQ. The CDR3 is made up of 18 amino acids. V shed 3 bases, J shed 4 bases, and the junction held 8 bases outside the gene matches. CDR3: CASSSTSGRGAGANVLTF. The DNA for the CDR3 is TGCGCCAGCAGCTCGACTAGCGGGAGAGGAGCGGGGGCCAACGTCCTGACTTTC.

J is TRBJ2-1 and V is TRBV27; TRBD2 matches 8 bases. The germline gives CDR1 MNHEY, CDR2 SMNVEV (reference sequence). Unmatched junction bases numbered 10, after V lost 4 bases and J lost 2 bases. The CDR3 covers 17 residues. The CDR3 bases are TGTGCCAGCAGTTCGGGACTAGTTCTGTACCCCTACAATGAGCAGTTCTTC. Encoded protein: CASSSGLVLYPYNEQFF.

The rearrangement uses TRBV24-1 and TRBJ1-2, with D maybe TRBD1 (6 bases). Germline assignment: CDR1 KGHDR and CDR2 SFDVKD. This CDR3 contains 15 residues. V was shortened by 3 bases and J by 8 bases, with 18 bases between the two germline ends. The CDR3 reads CATSDTRDNWRGYTF. CDR3 nucleotide sequence: TGTGCCACCAGTGATACCCGGGACAATTGGCGCGGCTACACCTTC.

CDR3 sequence: CASSLRRPAGNTIYF. The CDR3 DNA is TGTGCCAGTAGCTTGAGGCGCCCGGCTGGAAACACCATATATTTT. This chain links TRBV19 with TRBJ1-3; D unresolved. CDR1 is LNHDA and CDR2 is SQIVND in the germline V gene (reference sequence). The CDR3 consists of 15 residues. The V end lost 6 bases, the J end lost 2 bases, and 14 bases lay between the germline ends.

CDR3 residues: CASSEPGSRGDEKLFF. The CDR3 DNA is TGTGCCAGCAGCGAACCGGGCTCCCGGGGGGATGAAAAACTGTTTTTT. This chain connects TRBV5-8 to TRBJ1-4; maybe TRBD1 (5 bases). This CDR3 has 16 residues. Germline V lookup: CDR1 SGHTS, CDR2 YDEGEE. V was cut by 4 bases and J by 6 bases, with 19 bases left in between.

V and J are TRBV7-8 and TRBJ2-5; D is ambiguous. Trimming cost V 4 bases and J 3 bases, with 6 bases left between them. This CDR3 region has 12 residues. Germline CDR1 and CDR2: SGHVS and FQNEAQ. DNA for the CDR3: TGTGCCAGCAGCTCCTTAAAAGAGACCCAGTACTTC. Translating it yields CASSSLKETQYF.

The V gene is TRBV13, the J gene TRBJ2-7, with 11 nucleotides matching TRBD2. In germline, CDR1 is PRHDT, CDR2 FYEKMQ (reference sequence). V was pared by 7 bases and J by 2 bases, with 10 bases of the junction left unmatched. The CDR3 length is 16 residues. The CDR3 DNA follows: TGTGCCAGCACAACCCGGGGGACTAGCGGCACCTACGAGCAGTACTTC. Its protein is CASTTRGTSGTYEQYF. The variable domain in full, completed from reference TRBV13 and TRBJ2-7, reads AAGVIQSPRHLIKEKRETATLKCYPIPRHDTVYWYQQGPGQDPQFLISFYEKMQSDKGSIPDRFSAQQFSDYHSELNMSSLELGDSALYFCASTTRGTSGTYEQYFGPGTRLTVT.

The chain combines TRBV5-8 with TRBJ2-1, with 9 bases identical to TRBD1. With V trimmed by 4 bases and J by 11 bases, 7 bases remained unmatched. The CDR3 runs 13 residues. Germline assignment: CDR1 SGHTS and CDR2 YDEGEE. The CDR3 here is CASSTGQGRQQFF. The CDR3 region has the DNA TGTGCCAGCAGCACGGGACAGGGCCGGCAGCAGTTCTTC.

The CDR3 sequence: CASSHREDNEQFF. The DNA for the CDR3 is TGTGCCAGCAGCCACCGAGAGGACAATGAGCAGTTCTTC. The rearrangement uses TRBV27 and TRBJ2-1, with unresolved D. The CDR3 runs to 13 residues. Germline-derived CDR1 and CDR2 are MNHEY and SMNVEV (reference sequence). V dropped 6 bases and J dropped 5 bases, with 11 bases sitting between them.